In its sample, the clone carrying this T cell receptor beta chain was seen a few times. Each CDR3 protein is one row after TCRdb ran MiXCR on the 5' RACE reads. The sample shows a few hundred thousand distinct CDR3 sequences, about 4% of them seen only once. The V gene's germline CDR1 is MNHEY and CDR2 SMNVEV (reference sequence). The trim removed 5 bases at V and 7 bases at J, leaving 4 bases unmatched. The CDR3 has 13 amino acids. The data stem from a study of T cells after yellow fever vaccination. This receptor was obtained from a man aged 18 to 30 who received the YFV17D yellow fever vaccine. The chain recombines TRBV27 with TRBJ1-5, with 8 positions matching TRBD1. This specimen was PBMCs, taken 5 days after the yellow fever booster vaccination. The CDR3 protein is CASSIQGAQPQHF. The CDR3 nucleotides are TGTGCCAGCAGTATTCAGGGGGCCCAGCCCCAGCATTTT.